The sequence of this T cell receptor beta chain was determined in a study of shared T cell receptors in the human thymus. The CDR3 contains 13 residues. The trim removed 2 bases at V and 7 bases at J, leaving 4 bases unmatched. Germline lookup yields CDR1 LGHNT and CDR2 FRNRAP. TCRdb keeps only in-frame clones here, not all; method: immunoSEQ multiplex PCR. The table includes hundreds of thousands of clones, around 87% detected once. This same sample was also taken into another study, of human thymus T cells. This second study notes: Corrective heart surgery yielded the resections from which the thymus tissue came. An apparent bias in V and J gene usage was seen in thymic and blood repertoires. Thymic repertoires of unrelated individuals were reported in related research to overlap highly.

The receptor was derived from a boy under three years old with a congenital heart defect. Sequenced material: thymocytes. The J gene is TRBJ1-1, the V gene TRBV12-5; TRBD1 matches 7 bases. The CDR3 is CASGLLGTVEAFF. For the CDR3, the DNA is TGTGCTAGTGGTTTGCTCGGGACAGTTGAAGCTTTCTTT.